The 27 T cell receptor beta chains reported below all come from one sample, sequenced in a study of blood T cell repertoires in COVID-19. Data came from immunoSEQ multiplex PCR; TCRdb stores just in-frame clones and leaves some out. The table shows nearly 250,000 clones, with 86% occurring only once. The specimen was PBMCs or T cells enriched from blood (not recorded which). These TCRs come from a woman in her 50s who had recovered from COVID-19.

The rearrangement links TRBV5-1 to TRBJ2-1, with a possible D match to TRBD1 (6 bases). The CDR3 spans 15 residues. CDR1 SGHRS and CDR2 YFSETQ come from the germline V gene. V lost 0 bases and J 9 bases, leaving 16 bases between the germline ends. This CDR3 is CASSLGLPGVGEQFF. CDR3 nucleotide sequence: TGCGCCAGCAGCTTGGGACTTCCAGGGGTTGGTGAGCAGTTCTTC.

This sequence joins TRBV10-2 and TRBJ1-2; TRBD1 aligns across 7 bases. Germline trimming cut 0 bases from V and 2 bases from J; bases unmatched to any gene: 12. Germline V lookup: CDR1 WSHSY, CDR2 SAAADI. The CDR3 contains 18 residues. CDR3 in amino acids: CASSESRATFRGNYGYTF. For the CDR3, the DNA is TGCGCCAGCAGTGAGTCCCGAGCGACGTTCAGGGGGAACTATGGCTACACCTTC.

The genes are TRBV3-1 (or the pseudogene TRBV3-2) and TRBJ1-2; the match to TRBD1 covers 7 bases. CDR1 is LGHDT, CDR2 YNNKEL, per germline (reference sequence). CDR3 size: 15 residues. With 4 bases clipped from V and 8 bases from J, the junction kept 13 bases outside the gene matches. DNA of the CDR3: TGTGCCAGCAGCCCCGGAGCAGGGGGAAGGTACGGCTACACCTTC. It encodes CASSPGAGGRYGYTF.

V is TRBV30 and J is TRBJ2-1, with 9 positions matching TRBD1. This CDR3 region has 16 residues. In germline, CDR1 is GTSNPN, CDR2 SVGIG (reference sequence). The V gene end was trimmed by 3 bases and the J gene end by 6 bases; junction bases not matched to a gene: 12. The CDR3 bases are TGTGCCTGGAGCAGAACCGGGACAGGGATCGGCAATGAGCAGTTCTTC. Its translation is CAWSRTGTGIGNEQFF.

This clone was detected once. V gene TRBV19 combines with J gene TRBJ2-7; D not certain. Germline CDR1 and CDR2: LNHDA and SQIVND (reference sequence). This CDR3 comprises 13 residues. V lost 3 bases and J 3 bases, leaving 9 bases between the germline ends. The CDR3 loop reads CASSIHLFYEQYF. The CDR3 DNA sequence: TGTGCCAGTAGTATTCACTTGTTCTACGAGCAGTACTTC.

V usage is TRBV29-1 and J usage is TRBJ2-3; the D gene is possibly TRBD2 (6 bases). Trimming took 8 bases from V and 4 from J, leaving 16 bases between them. Germline V lookup: CDR1 SQVTM, CDR2 ANQGSEA. The length of the CDR3 is 13 residues. The chain's CDR3 is CSSTGVSADTQYF. The DNA of the CDR3 is TGCAGCTCAACGGGGGTTAGTGCAGATACGCAGTATTTT.

V and J are TRBV24-1 and TRBJ2-3; TRBD2 matches 9 bases. V shed 5 bases and J 6 bases; nucleotides not matched to a gene: 5. The CDR3 covers 14 residues. Germline CDR1 reads KGHDR; CDR2 reads SFDVKD. For the CDR3, the DNA is TGTGCCACCAGTGCGCGGGGGGGTGCGGATACGCAGTATTTT. Translation: CATSARGGADTQYF.

The sample holds a few counts of this clone. The chain is built from TRBV15 and TRBJ1-5; 8 bases agree with TRBD1. This CDR3 spans 13 amino acids. V lost 8 bases, J lost 2 bases, and 2 bases stayed unmatched. CDR1 is LNHNV and CDR2 is YYDKDF in the germline V gene (reference sequence). CDR3 residues: CATGTGGNQPQHF. The CDR3 DNA follows: TGTGCCACCGGGACAGGAGGCAATCAGCCCCAGCATTTT.

The chain uses TRBV20-1 and TRBJ1-2; weak D call: TRBD1 (5 bases). The CDR3 spans 11 residues. Deletions cut 0 bases from V and 13 bases from J, with 12 bases between. Germline CDR1 DFQATT, CDR2 SNEGSKA (reference sequence). DNA for the CDR3: TGCAGTGCTAGAGATCTGTGGGGCGGCACCTTC. As protein: CSARDLWGGTF.

The chain employs TRBV7-2 and TRBJ1-2; D not certain. V was clipped by 2 bases and J by 7 bases, with 17 bases between them. Per germline, CDR1 SGHTA and CDR2 FQGNSA. The CDR3 runs to 15 residues. CDR3 sequence (DNA): TGTGCCAGCAGCTTATCCCTCCCCGCGGGGAGTGGCTACACCTTC. Its translation is CASSLSLPAGSGYTF.

The J gene is TRBJ2-3, the V gene TRBV9; 7 bases are shared with TRBD2. The CDR3 runs to 15 residues. In germline, CDR1 is SGDLS, CDR2 YYNGEE. Losses at the gene ends were 4 bases for V and 1 base for J; bases not matched to a gene: 6. CDR3 loop: CASSLRESGTDTQYF. The CDR3 DNA reads TGTGCCAGCAGCTTGCGGGAGTCGGGCACAGATACGCAGTATTTT. The full variable domain, in which reference TRBV9 and TRBJ2-3 provide the parts outside the CDR3, is DSGVTQTPKHLITATGQRVTLRCSPRSGDLSVYWYQQSLDQGLQFLIQYYNGEERAKGNILERFSAQQFPDLHSELNLSSLELGDSALYFCASSLRESGTDTQYFGPGTRLTVL.

CDR3 loop: CASSPDRGSGQPQHF. The CDR3 nucleotides are TGCGCCAGCAGCCCAGACAGGGGGTCGGGTCAGCCCCAGCATTTT. This chain links TRBV4-1 with TRBJ1-5; 9 nucleotides agree with TRBD1. Germline trimming cut 4 bases from V and 6 bases from J; bases unmatched to any gene: 7. Looked up from germline, CDR1 is MGHRA and CDR2 is YSYEKL. This CDR3 contains 15 residues.

The chain combines TRBV27 with TRBJ1-4; possibly TRBD1 for D (5 bases). The germline V and J ends were trimmed by 7 bases and 7 bases, with 13 bases remaining between them. This CDR3 contains 13 residues. The germline V gene has CDR1 MNHEY and CDR2 SMNVEV (reference sequence). CDR3 region: CASTKGFGEKLFF. CDR3 nucleotides: TGTGCCAGCACGAAGGGGTTTGGTGAAAAACTGTTTTTT.

The chain joins TRBV28 to TRBJ1-2; D is unclear. CDR1 MDHEN and CDR2 SYDVKM come from the germline V gene. The CDR3 extends over 15 amino acids. Trimming cost V 2 bases and J 0 bases, with 10 bases left between them. The CDR3 coding sequence is TGTGCCAGCAGTTTAAGTCTAGGCACTAACTATGGCTACACCTTC. Translating it yields CASSLSLGTNYGYTF.

The chain carries TRBV7-9 and TRBJ1-6; D is possibly TRBD1 (6 bases). V gave up 3 bases and J gave up 7 bases, with 10 bases separating them. In germline, CDR1 is SEHNR, CDR2 FQNEAQ (reference sequence). The CDR3 is 14 residues long. CDR3 residues: CASSFSGENSPLHF. The CDR3, as DNA: TGTGCCAGCAGCTTTTCAGGGGAAAATTCACCCCTCCACTTT.

J is TRBJ1-1 and V is TRBV5-1; no clear D gene. This CDR3 spans 14 amino acids. Per germline, CDR1 SGHRS and CDR2 YFSETQ. The V end was cut by 0 bases, the J end by 1 base, with 7 bases between. The CDR3 sequence is CASSLVQKNTEAFF. The CDR3 DNA reads TGCGCCAGCAGCTTGGTTCAAAAGAACACTGAAGCTTTCTTT. Supplemented by reference TRBV5-1 and TRBJ1-1, the full variable domain reads KAGVTQTPRYLIKTRGQQVTLSCSPISGHRSVSWYQQTPGQGLQFLFEYFSETQRNKGNFPGRFSGRQFSNSRSEMNVSTLELGDSALYLCASSLVQKNTEAFFGQGTRLTVV.

The V call is TRBV9, the J call TRBJ1-6; 9 bases match TRBD1. The J segment lost 12 bases and the V segment lost 0 bases, leaving 13 bases of the junction unmatched. The CDR3 runs 17 residues. Germline lookup yields CDR1 SGDLS and CDR2 YYNGEE. DNA of the CDR3: TGTGCCAGCAGCGTAGGGTCCGGGACAGGGCCGGGGGGACCCCTCCACTTT. Translating it yields CASSVGSGTGPGGPLHF.

The genes are TRBV29-1 and TRBJ2-7; possible D gene TRBD2, 6 bases. In germline, CDR1 is SQVTM, CDR2 ANQGSEA. This CDR3 contains 13 residues. V was cut by 6 bases and J by 4 bases, with 16 bases left in between. This chain's CDR3 is CSVSSVGGYEQYF. DNA of the CDR3: TGCAGCGTCTCCTCGGTGGGGGGATACGAGCAGTACTTC.

This chain uses TRBV19 with TRBJ2-4; 9 nucleotides align to TRBD2. The CDR3 is 15 residues long. Unmatched junction bases numbered 1, after V lost 1 base and J lost 3 bases. Germline V gene data show CDR1 as LNHDA and CDR2 as SQIVND (reference sequence). The CDR3 nucleotides read TGTGCCAGTAGTATAGCAGCGGGAGGCAAAAACATTCAGTACTTC. Translation: CASSIAAGGKNIQYF.

This chain uses TRBV30 with TRBJ1-4, with D perhaps matching TRBD1 (5 bases). The CDR3 spans 11 residues. Trimming shortened V by 5 bases and J by 7 bases, and 8 bases separated the two germline ends. Per germline, CDR1 GTSNPN and CDR2 SVGIG (reference sequence). The CDR3 is CAWAQGEKLFF. In DNA form, the CDR3 reads TGTGCCTGGGCCCAGGGTGAAAAACTGTTTTTT.

This clone is a singleton in its sample. The chain joins TRBV19 to TRBJ1-3; tentatively, D is TRBD1 (5 bases). Germline CDR1 is LNHDA and CDR2 is SQIVND (reference sequence). The V end was cut by 3 bases, the J end by 7 bases, with 13 bases between. The CDR3 totals 14 residues. CDR3 nucleotides: TGTGCCAGTAGTATTGTGGGGCCAAGGAACACCATATATTTT. Encoded protein: CASSIVGPRNTIYF.

The table lists this clone with a count of one. The V and J genes are TRBV24-1 and TRBJ1-2; 9 bases match TRBD1. In germline, CDR1 is KGHDR, CDR2 SFDVKD. The V segment lost 4 bases and the J segment 8 bases; nucleotides outside the gene matches: 10. The CDR3 covers 15 residues. For the CDR3, the DNA is TGTGCCACCAGTGACCAAGGGACAGGGATGGAGGGCTACACCTTC. Translated, it gives CATSDQGTGMEGYTF.

This rearrangement joins TRBV6-5 to TRBJ1-2, with 7 bases lining up with TRBD1. Germline CDR1 is MNHEY and CDR2 is SVGAGI. CDR3 length: 14 amino acids. With V trimmed by 6 bases and J by 4 bases, 8 bases remained unmatched. The CDR3 region is CASRRQGLSYGYTF. In DNA form, the CDR3 reads TGTGCCAGCAGGAGACAGGGTCTAAGCTATGGCTACACCTTC.

The CDR3 reads CASSEYRETGELFF. The CDR3 region has the DNA TGCGCCAGCAGTGAGTACCGGGAGACCGGGGAGCTGTTTTTT. The gene calls are TRBV10-1 and TRBJ2-2; possible D gene TRBD2, 6 bases. The CDR3 is made up of 14 amino acids. Deletions cut 1 base from V and 5 bases from J, with 8 bases between. Per the germline V gene, CDR1 is WNHNN and CDR2 is SYGVQD (reference sequence).

The chain combines TRBV7-8 with TRBJ1-2; D remains unclear. The CDR3 has 14 amino acids. Germline-derived CDR1 and CDR2 are SGHVS and FQNEAQ. V was clipped by 1 base and J by 0 bases, with 6 bases between them. This CDR3 reads CASSLDSANYGYTF. The CDR3 DNA sequence: TGTGCCAGCAGCTTAGACTCGGCTAACTATGGCTACACCTTC.

Details on this clone: At the DNA level, this CDR3 is encoded by other sequences in the same sample as well. The rearrangement links TRBV5-1 to TRBJ1-5; D possibly corresponds to TRBD1 (6 bases). V was trimmed by 1 base and J by 4 bases, leaving 12 bases between them. Germline V gene data show CDR1 as SGHRS and CDR2 as YFSETQ. The CDR3 has 15 residues. CDR3 amino acids: CASSLTGQLNQPQHF. Written as DNA, the CDR3 is TGCGCCAGCAGCTTGACAGGACAGCTGAATCAGCCCCAGCATTTT. The entire variable domain, with the rest obtained from reference TRBV5-1 and TRBJ1-5, is as follows: KAGVTQTPRYLIKTRGQQVTLSCSPISGHRSVSWYQQTPGQGLQFLFEYFSETQRNKGNFPGRFSGRQFSNSRSEMNVSTLELGDSALYLCASSLTGQLNQPQHFGDGTRLSIL.

The rearrangement joins TRBV7-2 to TRBJ1-5, with D perhaps matching TRBD1 (6 bases). This CDR3 contains 14 residues. V was clipped by 5 bases and J by 6 bases, with 14 bases between them. Germline V gene lookup returns CDR1 SGHTA and CDR2 FQGNSA. In nucleotides, the CDR3 is TGTGCCAGCAGCCCGAACAGGGCGGGTCAGCCCCAGCATTTT. Protein product: CASSPNRAGQPQHF.